The 11 T cell receptor beta chains in this list originate from one sample, sequenced in a study of early T cells in non-severe SARS-CoV-2 infection (dated by TCRdb to 2020 to 2023). Libraries were prepared through 5' RACE. The data were produced on a NextSeq 500. Using fastp trimming at Q25 and MiXCR clonotype assembly, TCRdb reanalyzed the public sequencing data and kept in-frame beta chains. Entries are consolidated by CDR3 protein sequence, retaining the most common genes and DNA. The sample has some 61,000 distinct CDR3 sequences on record, roughly a tenth of them singletons. In total, the top ten clones hold about 5% of the sample. Sample: whole blood. The receptor source for this set is an adult who was a healthcare worker with PCR-confirmed SARS-CoV-2 infection or an uninfected control (not recorded which).

This clonotype was seen at least ten times. V is TRBV6-5 and J is TRBJ1-2; 9 bases are shared with TRBD1. CDR1 MNHEY and CDR2 SVGAGI come from the germline V gene. CDR3 length: 13 residues. Unmatched junction bases numbered 4, after V lost 4 bases and J lost 7 bases. The CDR3 bases are TGTGCCAGCAGTTCAACAGGGGGCAGTGGCTACACCTTC. This gives the protein CASSSTGGSGYTF.

This clonotype was seen only a few times. The chain recombines TRBV29-1 with TRBJ1-2; maybe TRBD1 (6 bases). Trimming removed 6 bases from V and 0 bases from J, with 11 bases in between. This CDR3 is built from 13 residues. Germline assignment: CDR1 SQVTM and CDR2 ANQGSEA. The CDR3 loop reads CSVKGGSNYGYTF. For the CDR3, the DNA is TGCAGCGTGAAAGGGGGATCTAACTATGGCTACACCTTC.

This clonotype was recorded many times. The rearrangement links TRBV5-1 to TRBJ2-3; D may be TRBD2 (5 bases). This CDR3 is 14 amino acids long. Germline V gene data show CDR1 as SGHRS and CDR2 as YFSETQ. The germline V and J ends were trimmed by 4 bases and 2 bases, with 11 bases remaining between them. CDR3 nucleotides: TGCGCCAGCAGCCCCCGGGATCCCACAGATACGCAGTATTTT. This translates into CASSPRDPTDTQYF.

This clonotype was seen many times. V gene TRBV29-1 combines with J gene TRBJ2-3; TRBD2 is a possible D gene (6 bases). Germline values: CDR1 SQVTM, CDR2 ANQGSEA. V was shortened by 4 bases and J by 8 bases, with 13 bases between the two germline ends. The CDR3 spans 12 residues. CDR3 nucleotides: TGCAGCGTTGTGCTAGCGAAGAGTACGCAGTATTTT. Translation: CSVVLAKSTQYF.

This clonotype was recorded at least ten times. V usage is TRBV6-2 or TRBV6-3 and J usage is TRBJ2-7; 7 nucleotides agree with TRBD2. V dropped 6 bases and J dropped 4; count of bases not matched to a gene: 9. CDR1 MNHEY and CDR2 SVGEGT come from the germline V gene. The CDR3 covers 14 residues. The CDR3 is CASSPGTIFYEQYF. The CDR3 nucleotides read TGTGCCAGCAGCCCGGGGACTATCTTTTACGAGCAGTACTTC.

The table lists this clonotype with a few counts. The chain recombines TRBV20-1 with TRBJ2-2; TRBD1 agrees at 8 bases. The CDR3 spans 16 residues. Per the germline V gene, CDR1 is DFQATT and CDR2 is SNEGSKA (reference sequence). V gave up 6 bases and J gave up 5 bases; unmatched junction bases: 14. The CDR3 loop reads CSASRPGTGWTGELFF. For the CDR3, the DNA is TGCAGTGCAAGTAGACCCGGGACAGGTTGGACCGGGGAGCTGTTTTTT.

There are many counts of this clonotype. The rearrangement joins TRBV29-1 to TRBJ1-5; TRBD1 aligns across 8 bases. This CDR3 has 14 residues. CDR1 and CDR2 from the germline V gene are SQVTM and ANQGSEA. Unmatched junction bases numbered 4, after V lost 0 bases and J lost 6 bases. CDR3 region: CSVEDRGRGQPQHF. The CDR3 nucleotides are TGCAGCGTTGAAGACAGGGGGCGCGGTCAGCCCCAGCATTTT.

This clonotype was recorded a few times. The J gene is TRBJ2-5, the V gene TRBV28, with 7 bases matching TRBD2. The CDR3 loop spans 18 amino acids. Per germline, CDR1 MDHEN and CDR2 SYDVKM. The V segment lost 6 bases and the J segment 4 bases; nucleotides outside the gene matches: 20. As DNA, the CDR3 is TGTGCCAGCAGCCCCCTTACTAGCGCAGTTGTATCCGGAGAGACCCAGTACTTC. This translates into CASSPLTSAVVSGETQYF.

The rearrangement uses TRBV6-2 or TRBV6-3 and TRBJ2-1, with D tentatively TRBD2 (5 bases). Germline assignment: CDR1 MNHEY and CDR2 SVGEGT. This CDR3 comprises 15 residues. With 0 bases removed from V and 7 bases from J, the gap between germline ends came to 13 bases. CDR3 residues: CASSYSRAGPNEQFF. The CDR3 DNA sequence: TGTGCCAGCAGTTACTCGAGGGCCGGCCCGAATGAGCAGTTCTTC.

This clonotype was observed many times. Here the CDR3 DNA reads TGCAGCGTAACAGGGTCTTCTAACTATGGCTACACCTTC. Translating gives CSVTGSSNYGYTF. The genes are TRBV29-1 and TRBJ1-2; D possibly corresponds to TRBD1 (6 bases). V gave up 6 bases and J gave up 0 bases, with 11 bases separating them. The germline V gene encodes CDR1 SQVTM and CDR2 ANQGSEA. The length of the CDR3 is 13 residues. The full variable domain, with the rest looked up from reference TRBV29-1 and TRBJ1-2, is SAVISQKPSRDICQRGTSLTIQCQVDSQVTMMFWYRQQPGQSLTLIATANQGSEATYESGFVIDKFPISRPNLTFSTLTVSNMSPEDSSIYLCSVTGSSNYGYTFGSGTRLTVV.

This clonotype was counted ten times or more. The chain has TRBV4-1 and TRBJ2-1; the D gene could be TRBD1 or TRBD2 (5 bases each). CDR1 and CDR2 (germline): MGHRA, YSYEKL. The CDR3 runs 14 residues. V lost 1 base and J 9 bases, leaving 13 bases between the germline ends. The CDR3 loop reads CASSQGGGPREQFF. The CDR3 DNA reads as TGCGCCAGCAGCCAAGGGGGCGGGCCGCGTGAGCAGTTCTTC.